This T cell receptor beta chain was identified in a study of blood T cells in healthy people across ages. Points on this clonotype: The antigen remains unidentified.

General observations from the study: Considered underestimates were the diversity estimates obtained from one million T cells. Naive and antigen-experienced cells could not be conclusively compared, given unsorted PBMCs.

The V gene's germline CDR1 is MGHRA and CDR2 YSYEKL. The CDR3 totals 14 residues. The V end was cut by 4 bases, the J end by 4 bases, with 10 bases between. Peripheral blood, around 10 milliliters per donor, was collected. The authors ran a second PCR of about 7 to 11 cycles using a sample-barcoded 5' primer and a J-beta primer mix. CDR3-containing paired-end reads numbering at least 2.5 million came from each sample. TCRdb recomputed calls from the 5' RACE reads with MiXCR, one row per CDR3 protein. The top ten clones hold approximately 11% of a sample with roughly 1,500,000 distinct CDR3 sequences, 30% to 35% of them seen once.

The TCR originated in a woman between 25 and 40 years old in good health. Input material: blood. The chain couples TRBV4-1 to TRBJ1-4; D is unresolved. CDR3 nucleotide sequence: TGCGCCAGCAGCCTCGGACCGCTTAATGAAAAACTGTTTTTT. Translating it yields CASSLGPLNEKLFF.